This TCR beta chain is from a study of blood T cell repertoires in COVID-19. Study information: There were acute and convalescent COVID-19 samples, and they came from the United States, Italy and Spain. PBMCs, B-cell-depleted T cells, or T cells provided the cDNA or gDNA that made up the material.

Source study methods: Amplification from reference gene primers served as the basis for estimated nucleated cell counts. Generated by immunoSEQ multiplex PCR, the TCRdb table keeps only in-frame clones and is missing some. That table is the source of V, J and clone size, and D and trimming were worked out from the DNA. The table lists over 6,000 clones, roughly 89% of them singletons. The CDR3 sequence is 18 residues long. Trimming removed 3 bases from V and 0 bases from J; junction bases left unmatched: 9. Germline V gene data show CDR1 as SGDLS and CDR2 as YYNGEE. This chain uses TRBV9 with TRBJ2-6; 7 nucleotides agree with TRBD1. The sequencing input was peripheral blood. This TCR was sampled from a human donor with active COVID-19. The donor label of this sample is uncertain. CDR3 in DNA: TGTGCCAGCAGCGCCTTACAGGGGTCGGTCTCTGGGGCCAACGTCCTGACTTTC. Residues: CASSALQGSVSGANVLTF.